This is a list of T cell receptor beta chains from one sample in a study of PD-1 blockade in classical Hodgkin lymphoma. Clones were read by immunoSEQ multiplex PCR, and TCRdb kept only the in-frame ones, dropping some. The sample holds about 26,000 clones; about 67% are singletons and the top ten take 12%. Sequencing used peripheral blood mononuclear cells (PBMCs), obtained before the second cycle of nivolumab. These receptors all stem from a human donor with classical Hodgkin lymphoma. CDR3s include the opening cysteine and the closing phenylalanine or tryptophan. The D gene is left open where the match is weak. Size is omitted from some rows. Given values are once, few, many or a class for expanded clones.

>TRBV6-6|TRBJ1-3|NA|NA
CASSYGEMGNTIYF
TGTGCCAGCAGTTACGGGGAAATGGGAAACACCATATATTTT
>TRBV2|TRBJ2-2|NA|TRBD2
CASSRLGLASTGELFF
TGTGCCAGCAGTCGACTGGGACTAGCCAGCACCGGGGAGCTGTTTTTT
>TRBV28|TRBJ1-2|NA|NA
CASSFGDRLTNYGYTF
TGTGCCAGCAGTTTCGGAGACAGGCTGACTAACTATGGCTACACCTTC
>TRBV4-3|TRBJ2-2|few|TRBD1
CASSQARGTGDTGELFF
TGCGCCAGCAGCCAAGCAAGGGGGACAGGGGACACCGGGGAGCTGTTTTTT
>TRBV5-1|TRBJ2-2|medium-sized|TRBD1
CASSSGTANTGELFF
TGCGCCAGCAGCTCCGGGACAGCGAACACCGGGGAGCTGTTTTTT
>TRBV6-4|TRBJ2-2|NA|TRBD1
CASSSQGANTGELFF
TGTGCCAGCAGTAGTCAGGGGGCGAACACCGGGGAGCTGTTTTTT
>TRBV6-6|TRBJ1-2|NA|TRBD1
CAFRGGTNYGYTF
TGTGCCTTCAGGGGGGGCACCAACTATGGCTACACCTTC
>TRBV28|TRBJ1-2|NA|TRBD1
CASSFRDREYYGYTF
TGTGCCAGCAGTTTCCGCGACAGGGAATACTATGGCTACACCTTC
>TRBV6-1|TRBJ2-3|NA|TRBD2
CASSDGTSSFTDTQYF
TGTGCCAGCAGTGATGGGACTAGCTCTTTCACAGATACGCAGTATTTT
>TRBV5-1|TRBJ2-7|NA|TRBD2
CASSLDGRRERPYEQYF
TGCGCCAGCAGCTTGGACGGGAGGCGGGAACGCCCCTACGAGCAGTACTTC
>TRBV5-1|TRBJ1-3|NA|TRBD1
CASSSDRTNSGNTIYF
TGCGCCAGCAGCTCGGACAGGACCAACTCTGGAAACACCATATATTTT
>TRBV28|TRBJ1-6|NA|TRBD1
CATIPQGDSPLHF
TGTGCCACCATCCCCCAGGGGGATTCACCCCTCCACTTT
>TRBV7-2|TRBJ2-7|NA|NA
CASRPGSARAYEQYF
TGTGCCAGCAGACCTGGGAGCGCCCGGGCCTACGAGCAGTACTTC
>TRBV28|TRBJ2-7|NA|NA
CASSLIGGYEQYF
TGTGCCAGCAGTTTAATTGGGGGCTACGAGCAGTACTTC
>TRBV10-1|TRBJ2-7|NA|NA
CANPTAVTYEQYF
TGCGCCAACCCGACCGCAGTTACCTACGAGCAGTACTTC
>TRBV7-9|TRBJ1-5|NA|TRBD1
CAGSLEGAGNQPQHF
TGTGCCGGCAGCTTGGAGGGGGCCGGCAATCAGCCCCAGCATTTT
>TRBV28|TRBJ2-1|few|NA
CASSSPPGQQFF
TGTGCCAGCAGTTCCCCCCCGGGACAGCAGTTCTTC
>TRBV9|TRBJ1-1|NA|NA
CASSVGTGRTEAFF
TGTGCCAGCAGCGTGGGGACGGGTCGGACTGAAGCTTTCTTT
>TRBV28|TRBJ2-7|NA|TRBD1
CASSSGQARIDEQYF
TGTGCCAGCAGTTCGGGACAGGCGCGCATCGACGAGCAGTACTTC
>TRBV5-8|TRBJ1-4|few|NA
CASSFGAAFNEKLFF
TGTGCCAGCAGCTTTGGGGCGGCTTTTAATGAAAAACTGTTTTTT
>TRBV18|TRBJ1-1|NA|NA
CASSPQVGTEAFF
TGTGCCAGCTCACCACAAGTTGGGACTGAAGCTTTCTTT
>TRBV5-1|TRBJ2-7|NA|NA
CANSFQGTSYEQYF
TGCGCCAACAGCTTCCAGGGAACCTCCTACGAGCAGTACTTC
>TRBV4-3|TRBJ2-1|NA|NA
CASSQDAASRTYNEQFF
TGCGCCAGCAGCCAAGATGCGGCTAGCAGAACCTACAATGAGCAGTTCTTC
>TRBV28|TRBJ1-4|NA|TRBD1
CASSTQGAQNEKLFF
TGTGCCAGCAGCACACAGGGGGCTCAAAATGAAAAACTGTTTTTT
>TRBV15|TRBJ1-2|NA|NA
CATSRDYRATNYGYTF
TGTGCCACCAGCAGAGATTACAGGGCTACTAACTATGGCTACACCTTC
>TRBV28|TRBJ1-3|NA|NA
CASSDGQLNGNTIYF
TGTGCCAGCAGTGACGGACAGTTGAATGGAAACACCATATATTTT
>TRBV2|TRBJ1-1|NA|TRBD1
CASRPGQGMGEAFF
TGTGCCAGCAGGCCGGGACAGGGAATGGGTGAAGCTTTCTTT
>TRBV19|TRBJ2-3|NA|NA
CASSREGHSADTQYF
TGTGCCAGTAGCCGCGAGGGACATAGCGCAGATACGCAGTATTTT